The sequence of this TCR beta chain was determined in a study of cytomegalovirus exposure and HLA in healthy donors. Study context: Later analysis reported that the approximately 130 validation repertoires shared the platform of the roughly 680 first-cohort repertoires.

The CDR3 spans 15 residues. Germline V gene sequence: CDR1 SGHVS, CDR2 FNYEAQ. The ends lost 5 bases at V and 5 bases at J; junction bases unmatched: 9. This table comes from immunoSEQ multiplex PCR, and its TCRdb copy is limited to in-frame clones, with some not included. The sample gives about 160,000 clones, about 86% of which show up once; around 5% is in the top ten. Regarding this clone: Its antigen is not identified.

Study-level results: Rarity held for most TCR sequences, but there were some public TCRs that occurred in many donors. The classifier reportedly diagnosed cytomegalovirus status with high specificity and sensitivity. Overall, around 150 TCR beta chains were annotated as cytomegalovirus-associated.

V usage is TRBV7-6 and J usage is TRBJ2-1; 7 bases are shared with TRBD2. Sequenced sample: PBMCs. This clonotype was sampled from a woman in her 30s in good health and CMV-seronegative. The CDR3: CASSPGLGSNNEQFF. The CDR3 DNA reads as TGTGCCAGCAGCCCTGGACTAGGCAGTAACAATGAGCAGTTCTTC.